The rows below give T cell receptor beta chains drawn from one sample of a study of graft-versus-host responses after intestinal transplantation. The antigens of these receptors remain unknown. The protocol was immunoSEQ multiplex PCR, while the TCRdb copy is restricted to in-frame clones and leaves out a portion. The sample contains roughly 100,000 clones, roughly 84% of which appear only once. The specimen was unstimulated CD4+ T cells sorted from spleen or lymph node cells, collected before intestinal transplant. These TCRs come from a human donor who received an intestinal transplant. The CDR3 runs from the conserved cysteine through the conserved F or W. A D gene is named only where the DNA matches it firmly. The size of a clone is reported for some rows only, either as once, few or many, or as a class for expanded clones.

J	size	V	D	length	CDR3	DNA
TRBJ2-5	once	TRBV4-2	TRBD2	17	CASSDRTSGRVGETQYF	TGTGCCAGCAGTGATCGGACTAGCGGGAGAGTTGGAGAGACCCAGTACTTC
TRBJ1-2	-	TRBV15	-	11	CATSRASMTTF	TGCGCCACCAGCAGAGCCAGCATGACCACCTTC
TRBJ2-1	-	TRBV9	TRBD2	16	CASSRRSGGNFNEQFF	TGTGCCAGCAGCAGAAGAAGCGGGGGGAACTTCAATGAGCAGTTCTTC
TRBJ1-1	-	TRBV7-9	-	14	CASSLAAVRPEAFF	TGTGCCAGCAGCTTAGCGGCGGTTCGGCCTGAAGCTTTCTTT
TRBJ1-6	-	TRBV12-1	-	20	CASSFPQGEQVGSYNSPLHF	TGTGCCAGCAGCTTTCCACAGGGGGAACAGGTCGGCTCCTATAATTCACCCCTCCACTTT
TRBJ1-2	-	TRBV5-5	-	13	CASSLESDYGYTF	TGTGCCAGCAGTCTAGAGTCTGACTATGGCTACACCTTC
TRBJ2-1	-	TRBV28	-	14	CASSWAAQYNEQFF	TGTGCCAGCAGTTGGGCGGCCCAATACAATGAGCAGTTCTTC
TRBJ1-1	-	TRBV2	-	15	CASNDPGTVNTEAFF	TGTGCCAGCAACGACCCCGGGACGGTGAACACTGAAGCTTTCTTT
TRBJ2-7	-	TRBV28	TRBD2	14	CASIGTSGNYEQYF	TGTGCCAGCATAGGGACTAGCGGCAACTACGAGCAGTACTTC
TRBJ2-4	-	TRBV2	TRBD2	15	CASSERRGRGNIQYF	TGTGCCAGCAGTGAACGAAGAGGGAGGGGAAACATTCAGTACTTC
TRBJ1-5	-	TRBV7-2	-	15	CASSLVGYGNQPQHF	TGTGCCAGCAGCTTAGTGGGTTATGGCAATCAGCCCCAGCATTTT
TRBJ1-2	-	TRBV29-1	TRBD1	12	CSVGGQTYGYTF	TGCAGCGTGGGGGGACAGACCTATGGCTACACCTTC
TRBJ2-7	-	TRBV5-1	-	16	CASSLNGQRSSYEQYF	TGCGCCAGCAGCTTGAATGGGCAGAGAAGCTCCTACGAGCAGTACTTC
TRBJ2-2	once	TRBV9	TRBD2	17	CASSGTSGAANTGELFF	TGTGCCAGCAGCGGAACTAGCGGGGCCGCGAACACCGGGGAGCTGTTTTTT
TRBJ2-5	-	TRBV5-4	TRBD2	14	CASSEREEGVTQYF	TGTGCCAGCAGCGAGCGGGAGGAGGGGGTGACCCAGTACTTC
TRBJ2-3	once	TRBV6-6	-	16	CASSYGAGTLRDTQYF	TGTGCCAGCAGTTACGGGGCCGGGACCCTGAGAGATACGCAGTATTTT
TRBJ2-7	-	TRBV6-1	-	15	CASRRGAGLDYEQYF	TGTGCCAGCCGGCGAGGGGCAGGGCTAGACTACGAGCAGTACTTC
TRBJ2-7	-	TRBV6-4	TRBD1	14	CASREPGQDYEQYF	TGTGCCAGCAGGGAACCGGGACAGGACTACGAGCAGTACTTC
TRBJ2-1	-	TRBV18	TRBD2	16	CASSPPGLAGRNEQFF	TGTGCCAGCTCACCACCGGGACTAGCGGGACGCAATGAGCAGTTCTTC
TRBJ2-7	-	TRBV7-3	TRBD1	16	CASSPGPGQGSYEQYF	TGTGCCAGCAGCCCGGGGCCGGGACAGGGGTCCTACGAGCAGTACTTC
TRBJ2-5	-	TRBV6-5	TRBD2	16	CASSLRLGGFQETQYF	TGTGCCAGCAGTTTAAGACTCGGGGGGTTCCAAGAGACCCAGTACTTC
TRBJ1-5	-	TRBV6-1	-	12	CASSERRGPQHF	TGTGCCAGCAGTGAACGCAGGGGGCCCCAGCATTTT
TRBJ2-3	-	TRBV10-1	-	13	CASSEGLINTQYF	TGCGCCAGCAGTGAGGGCCTTATAAATACGCAGTATTTT
TRBJ1-2	-	TRBV30	-	13	CAWSVVLREGYTF	TGTGCCTGGAGTGTGGTCCTCCGGGAAGGCTACACCTTC
TRBJ1-5	-	TRBV6-1	TRBD1	21	CASSEQTVGTGGIRSNQPQHF	TGTGCCAGCAGTGAACAAACAGTAGGGACAGGGGGCATTAGGAGCAATCAGCCCCAGCATTTT
TRBJ2-1	-	TRBV9	-	16	CASSVGSAGSYNEQFF	TGTGCCAGCAGCGTAGGGTCTGCGGGGTCCTACAATGAGCAGTTCTTC
TRBJ2-2	-	TRBV28	TRBD2	18	CASTLASGRAVLTGELFF	TGTGCCAGCACCCTTGCTAGCGGGAGGGCCGTTTTGACCGGGGAGCTGTTTTTT
TRBJ2-7	-	TRBV11-2	TRBD2	15	CASSLGLAFSYEQYF	TGTGCCAGCAGCTTAGGACTAGCCTTCTCCTACGAGCAGTACTTC